A single sample gave rise to the 29 T cell receptor beta chains below, sequenced in a study of blood T cell repertoires in COVID-19. TCRdb's table, derived via immunoSEQ multiplex PCR, lists solely in-frame clones and lacks some. This repertoire shows over 120,000 clones, 75% to 80% found once; its top ten account for 2.5% to 3%. Sequencing used PBMCs or T cells enriched from blood (not recorded which). Receptor source: a woman aged 50 to 65 who had recovered from COVID-19.

The chain links TRBV7-6 to TRBJ2-3, with D possibly being TRBD2 (6 bases). CDR1 and CDR2 from the germline V gene are SGHVS and FNYEAQ. Trimming pared 5 bases from V and 4 bases from J, leaving 16 bases between. The CDR3 length is 15 residues. The CDR3: CASSQTSVGSDTQYF. CDR3 nucleotide sequence: TGTGCCAGCAGCCAGACTAGTGTCGGGTCAGATACGCAGTATTTT. The complete variable domain, with remaining parts taken from reference TRBV7-6 and TRBJ2-3, reads GAGVSQSPRYKVTKRGQDVALRCDPISGHVSLYWYRQALGQGPEFLTYFNYEAQQDKSGLPNDRFSAERPEGSISTLTIQRTEQRDSAMYRCASSQTSVGSDTQYFGPGTRLTVL.

The J gene is TRBJ2-1, the V gene TRBV12-5; D perhaps matches TRBD2 (6 bases). CDR3 length: 16 residues. Germline CDR1 and CDR2: LGHNT and FRNRAP. Trimming took off 5 bases at V and 0 bases at J, with 14 bases between the two ends. CDR3 sequence (DNA): TGTGCTAGTGGTAGAGAGCGGGCGAGCTCCTACAATGAGCAGTTCTTC. It yields the protein CASGRERASSYNEQFF.

V and J are TRBV3-1 (or the pseudogene TRBV3-2) and TRBJ2-2; no clear D gene. The CDR3 totals 14 residues. The germline V and J ends were trimmed by 4 bases and 0 bases, with 6 bases remaining between them. Germline V lookup: CDR1 LGHDT, CDR2 YNNKEL (reference sequence). This CDR3 is CASSPTTNTGELFF. The CDR3 DNA sequence: TGTGCCAGCAGCCCAACTACGAACACCGGGGAGCTGTTTTTT.

The rearrangement uses TRBV24-1 and TRBJ2-3; TRBD2 matches 10 bases. V dropped 4 bases and J dropped 1; count of bases not matched to a gene: 1. The CDR3 has 15 amino acids. Per the germline V gene, CDR1 is KGHDR and CDR2 is SFDVKD. CDR3 coding DNA: TGTGCCACCAGTGAGAGCGGGAGGGGCACAGATACGCAGTATTTT. It codes for CATSESGRGTDTQYF.

The chain is built from TRBV25-1 and TRBJ1-4, with D tentatively TRBD1 (5 bases). Germline CDR1 reads MGHDK; CDR2 reads SYGVNS. This CDR3 contains 13 residues. The V and J ends lost 5 bases and 5 bases respectively, with 9 bases between them. The CDR3 protein is CASSWGGNEKLFF. The CDR3 DNA is TGTGCCAGCAGTTGGGGGGGGAATGAAAAACTGTTTTTT.

Written as DNA, the CDR3 is TGTGCCAGCAGCCAAGATGATCGGGTCACGAACACTGAAGCTTTCTTT. It specifies CASSQDDRVTNTEAFF. The chain uses TRBV3-1 (or the pseudogene TRBV3-2) and TRBJ1-1; D is unresolved. Germline V gene data show CDR1 as LGHDT and CDR2 as YNNKEL (reference sequence). The CDR3 runs to 16 residues. V lost 0 bases to trimming and J lost 1 base, with 12 bases between them.

V and J are TRBV5-4 and TRBJ2-1; D gene uncertain. The germline V gene encodes CDR1 SGHNT and CDR2 YYREEE (reference sequence). Trimming left V 5 bases short and J 0 bases short, with 9 bases between. This CDR3 contains 14 residues. For the CDR3, the DNA is TGTGCCAGCAGAGCCGACATCTCCTACAATGAGCAGTTCTTC. Its translation is CASRADISYNEQFF.

This clone was counted a single time. The rearrangement joins TRBV25-1 to TRBJ1-4, with 8 bases aligning to TRBD1. Unmatched junction bases numbered 6, after V lost 8 bases and J lost 4 bases. Germline-derived CDR1 and CDR2 are MGHDK and SYGVNS. CDR3 length: 14 residues. The CDR3 DNA reads as TGTGCCAGCGGCCACAGGGGGAGTAATGAAAAACTGTTTTTT. Translation: CASGHRGSNEKLFF.

This clone was observed at least ten times. The V call is TRBV5-5, the J call TRBJ2-2, with D tentatively TRBD1 (6 bases). Trimming shortened V by 2 bases and J by 2 bases, and 16 bases separated the two germline ends. The CDR3 is made up of 17 amino acids. CDR1 and CDR2 from the germline V gene are SGHKS and YYEKEE (reference sequence). CDR3 in amino acids: CASSFSTGFSNTGELFF. CDR3 DNA sequence: TGTGCCAGCAGCTTTTCAACAGGGTTCTCAAACACCGGGGAGCTGTTTTTT.

This chain connects TRBV7-9 to TRBJ2-7; 7 nucleotides match TRBD1. The V and J ends lost 5 bases and 5 bases, in that order; junction bases with no gene match: 12. Germline-derived CDR1 and CDR2 are SEHNR and FQNEAQ (reference sequence). CDR3 length equals 15 residues. The CDR3 loop reads CASSALRDSYNEQYF. The CDR3 bases are TGTGCCAGCAGCGCCCTCCGGGACAGTTATAACGAGCAGTACTTC.

This chain links TRBV4-2 with TRBJ2-7; 16 bases fit TRBD2. The CDR3 has 16 amino acids. V lost 4 bases and J lost 7; bases outside the gene matches: 7. Per germline, CDR1 LGHNA and CDR2 YNFKEQ. The chain's CDR3 is CASSPGTSGREGEQYF. DNA for the CDR3: TGTGCCAGCAGCCCAGGGACTAGCGGGAGGGAGGGGGAGCAGTACTTC.

The V and J genes are TRBV5-4 and TRBJ2-1; TRBD1 matches at 7 bases. V was pared by 0 bases and J by 4 bases, with 4 bases of the junction left unmatched. The CDR3 has 15 amino acids. Germline V gene data show CDR1 as SGHNT and CDR2 as YYREEE (reference sequence). The CDR3 bases are TGTGCCAGCAGCTTGGTAGGACAGGCGTACAATGAGCAGTTCTTC. It is translated as CASSLVGQAYNEQFF.

The chain employs TRBV28 and TRBJ2-1; TRBD2 agrees at 7 bases. The CDR3 length is 14 residues. Germline CDR1 reads MDHEN; CDR2 reads SYDVKM. V dropped 8 bases and J dropped 6; count of bases not matched to a gene: 10. DNA of the CDR3: TGTGCCAGCCGGGGGGAGGGGAGGGGCAATGAGCAGTTCTTC. Translated: CASRGEGRGNEQFF. Using reference TRBV28 and TRBJ2-1 for the parts outside the CDR3, the full variable domain is DVKVTQSSRYLVKRTGEKVFLECVQDMDHENMFWYRQDPGLGLRLIYFSYDVKMKEKGDIPEGYSVSREKKERFSLILESASTNQTSMYLCASRGEGRGNEQFFGPGTRLTVL.

This chain connects TRBV10-3 to TRBJ2-2, with a weak D call TRBD2 (5 bases). Germline CDR1 is ENHRY and CDR2 is SYGVKD. This CDR3 spans 13 amino acids. The V end lost 7 bases, the J end lost 1 base, and 7 bases lay between the germline ends. DNA for the CDR3: TGTGCCATCACGGGGAGGAACACCGGGGAGCTGTTTTTT. Its protein is CAITGRNTGELFF.

The chain employs TRBV19 and TRBJ2-3; 10 bases are shared with TRBD2. In germline, CDR1 is LNHDA, CDR2 SQIVND (reference sequence). V lost 6 bases and J lost 5; bases outside the gene matches: 5. The CDR3 spans 14 residues. CDR3: CASRERGGKDTQYF. DNA for the CDR3: TGTGCCAGTAGAGAGCGGGGGGGAAAAGATACGCAGTATTTT.

The rearrangement joins TRBV10-3 to TRBJ2-2; 11 bases align to TRBD1. V trimming: 8 bases; J trimming: 7 bases; junction bases outside the gene matches: 6. Germline loops: CDR1 ENHRY, CDR2 SYGVKD. This CDR3 contains 14 residues. CDR3 coding DNA: TGTGCCATCCAGGGGACAGGGGGTTTCGGGGAGCTGTTTTTT. Residues: CAIQGTGGFGELFF.

In DNA, the CDR3 is TGTGCCAGCAGCTTGACTAGCGGGAGGTTGGATGAGCAGTTCTTC. Amino acid sequence: CASSLTSGRLDEQFF. The chain combines TRBV7-3 with TRBJ2-1; TRBD2 matches at 13 bases. V trimming: 3 bases; J trimming: 8 bases; junction bases outside the gene matches: 4. Germline CDR1 is SGHTA and CDR2 is FQGTGA. The CDR3 is 15 residues long.

CDR3: CAISGQGAVSGANVLTF. The CDR3 DNA is TGTGCCATCAGCGGACAGGGGGCGGTCTCTGGGGCCAACGTCCTGACTTTC. The chain is built from TRBV10-3 and TRBJ2-6; 11 bases align to TRBD1. The length of the CDR3 is 17 residues. Trimming cost V 6 bases and J 0 bases; bases outside gene matches: 4. The germline V gene has CDR1 ENHRY and CDR2 SYGVKD.

The V call is TRBV28, the J call TRBJ1-5, with D possibly TRBD1 on 5 matching bases. The ends were cut back, 5 bases at V and 6 bases at J, with 17 bases in the middle. The CDR3 extends over 15 amino acids. Looked up from germline, CDR1 is MDHEN and CDR2 is SYDVKM. In DNA, the CDR3 is TGTGCCAGCAGTCCAAGGGTCTCCGGGGGTCAGCCCCAGCATTTT. Translating gives CASSPRVSGGQPQHF.

The chain uses TRBV7-8 and TRBJ2-7; D possibly corresponds to TRBD2 (5 bases). The V end lost 6 bases, the J end lost 2 bases, and 20 bases lay between the germline ends. The germline V gene has CDR1 SGHVS and CDR2 FQNEAQ. The CDR3 runs to 16 residues. The CDR3 is CASSYPEYEGPYEQYF. The CDR3 region has the DNA TGTGCCAGCAGTTACCCGGAATATGAGGGCCCCTACGAGCAGTACTTC. Variable domain in full (rest from reference TRBV7-8 and TRBJ2-7): GAGVSQSPRYKVAKRGQDVALRCDPISGHVSLFWYQQALGQGPEFLTYFQNEAQLDKSGLPSDRFFAERPEGSVSTLKIQRTQQEDSAVYLCASSYPEYEGPYEQYFGPGTRLTVT.

This clone was observed at least ten times. The V gene is TRBV28, the J gene TRBJ2-1, with D possibly matching TRBD2 (6 bases). V lost 6 bases, J lost 7 bases, and 16 bases lay in between. The CDR3 runs 14 residues. Germline CDR1 MDHEN, CDR2 SYDVKM. In DNA form, the CDR3 reads TGTGCCAGCAGCCTACCTTCGGAGGGGAATGAGCAGTTCTTC. It is translated as CASSLPSEGNEQFF. The full variable domain, its missing parts supplied by reference TRBV28 and TRBJ2-1, is DVKVTQSSRYLVKRTGEKVFLECVQDMDHENMFWYRQDPGLGLRLIYFSYDVKMKEKGDIPEGYSVSREKKERFSLILESASTNQTSMYLCASSLPSEGNEQFFGPGTRLTVL.

V is TRBV21-1 and J is TRBJ2-7; the tabulated D call, TRBD2, remains unverified against the DNA. TRBV21-1 is a documented pseudogene. The CDR3 has 15 amino acids. The CDR3 DNA follows: TGTGCCAGCAACCCACAGCGGGGAACCTCCTACGAGCAGTACTTC. The encoded protein is CASNPQRGTSYEQYF.

There are a few counts of this clone. At one boundary the junction diverges from the germline segment, which might be a read error. CDR3 bases: TGTGCCAGCAGCCAGGTAGACAGGGGCTTCGAGTTT. This translates into CASSQVDRGFEF. The rearrangement uses TRBV3-1 (or the pseudogene TRBV3-2) and TRBJ1-1, with 8 bases matching TRBD1. The germline V gene encodes CDR1 LGHDT and CDR2 YNNKEL (reference sequence). CDR3 length: 12 residues.

The rearrangement uses TRBV30 and TRBJ2-7; TRBD1 aligns across 8 bases. V was pared by 0 bases and J by 2 bases, with 6 bases of the junction left unmatched. This CDR3 is 15 amino acids long. Germline V gene lookup returns CDR1 GTSNPN and CDR2 SVGIG (reference sequence). The CDR3 is CAWSVRRTGPYEQYF. CDR3 bases: TGTGCCTGGAGTGTAAGGAGGACAGGGCCCTACGAGCAGTACTTC.

The chain joins TRBV7-8 to TRBJ2-1, with D possibly matching TRBD1 (5 bases). The CDR3 has 15 amino acids. Trimming left V 5 bases short and J 5 bases short, with 16 bases between. Germline V gene sequence: CDR1 SGHVS, CDR2 FQNEAQ. The chain's CDR3 is CASSPQGAGNNEQFF. CDR3 nucleotides: TGTGCCAGCAGCCCTCAGGGCGCAGGGAACAATGAGCAGTTCTTC.

This chain connects TRBV6-1 to TRBJ2-7, with TRBD1 matching over 8 bases. Per the germline V gene, CDR1 is MNHNS and CDR2 is SASEGT. The V and J ends lost 2 bases and 7 bases, in that order; junction bases with no gene match: 7. The CDR3 extends over 14 amino acids. This CDR3 reads CASSELQGAGEQYF. For the CDR3, the DNA is TGTGCCAGCAGTGAACTCCAGGGGGCGGGGGAGCAGTACTTC.

This clone appeared a few times. The rearrangement joins TRBV7-2 to TRBJ1-6; the match to TRBD1 covers 9 bases. The CDR3 sequence is 15 residues long. The V and J ends lost 1 base and 6 bases, in that order; junction bases with no gene match: 1. Per germline, CDR1 SGHTA and CDR2 FQGNSA. The CDR3 region is CASSLGGQGNSPLHF. The CDR3 nucleotides are TGTGCCAGCAGCTTAGGGGGACAGGGTAATTCACCCCTCCACTTT.

This chain links TRBV7-3 with TRBJ1-3; D is unclear. V lost 1 base to trimming and J lost 3 bases, with 10 bases between them. CDR3 size: 15 residues. Germline V gene lookup returns CDR1 SGHTA and CDR2 FQGTGA. The DNA for the CDR3 is TGTGCCAGCAGCTTAATAGGCGGTAATGGAAACACCATATATTTT. Its translation: CASSLIGGNGNTIYF.

The V and J genes are TRBV5-1 and TRBJ1-4, with 7 bases lining up with TRBD1. V was pared by 4 bases and J by 3 bases, with 9 bases of the junction left unmatched. The V gene's germline CDR1 is SGHRS and CDR2 YFSETQ. The CDR3 spans 16 residues. This chain's CDR3 is CASSAQGPPANEKLFF. As DNA, the CDR3 is TGCGCCAGCAGCGCACAGGGGCCCCCGGCTAATGAAAAACTGTTTTTT.